This T cell receptor (beta chain) was sequenced during a study of T cell responses to AZD1222 COVID-19 vaccine. Study at large: Pooling covered second doses at about 4 or about 12 weeks.

This table comes from immunoSEQ multiplex PCR, and its TCRdb copy is limited to in-frame clones, with some not included. The top ten clones hold 4% to 5.5% of a sample with approximately 160,000 clones, less than 95% of them seen once. Concerning this clone itself: Its antigen is still unknown.

CDR3 length equals 15 residues. From germline, CDR1 is MDHEN and CDR2 SYDVKM. The V end was cut by 7 bases, the J end by 3 bases, with 19 bases between. Study-wide findings and caveats: Clonal diversity was possibly underestimated; the donors were predominantly white British and more often female. No repertoire was sampled before or during the peak T cell response, only after it.

The receptor was isolated from an adult in good health. V usage is TRBV28 and J usage is TRBJ2-7; a possible D gene is TRBD1 (6 bases). The sequencing used peripheral blood, collected on day 0 of AZD1222 vaccination. CDR3 nucleotides: TGTGCCAGCACCCCTCAGGGGCCGACAAGCTACGAGCAGTACTTC. Its translation is CASTPQGPTSYEQYF.